The rows below give T cell receptor beta chains drawn from one sample of a study of cytomegalovirus exposure and HLA in healthy donors. TCRdb's table, derived via immunoSEQ multiplex PCR, lists solely in-frame clones and lacks some. Of roughly 100,000 clones listed, 60% to 80% are singletons. Material: PBMCs. All receptors derive from a woman between 35 and 50 years old in good health and CMV-seropositive. Both conserved end residues are part of each CDR3. The order of the fields is D gene, V gene, J gene, clone size, CDR3 DNA, CDR3 protein. A D gene is named only where the DNA matches it firmly. Size values are once, few and many counts, or a class for expanded clones, and some rows have none.

d_gene: -
v_gene: TRBV15
j_gene: TRBJ1-2
abundance: -
CDR3nt: TGTGCCACCAGCAGAGATCCAACAGCTAACTATGGCTACACCTTC
CDR3aa: CATSRDPTANYGYTF

d_gene: -
v_gene: TRBV28
j_gene: TRBJ1-2
abundance: -
CDR3nt: TGTGCCGCCGGCAGGGTCGGCCGTACCTCTAACTATGGCTACACCTTC
CDR3aa: CAAGRVGRTSNYGYTF

d_gene: -
v_gene: TRBV10-2
j_gene: TRBJ2-2
abundance: -
CDR3nt: TGCGCCAGCAGTCGGGGAACCGGGGAGCTGTTTTTT
CDR3aa: CASSRGTGELFF

d_gene: TRBD2
v_gene: TRBV28
j_gene: TRBJ2-7
abundance: -
CDR3nt: TGTGCCAGCAGTTTACCAGGGGTAGCGGGAGTTATTGGGCAGTACTTC
CDR3aa: CASSLPGVAGVIGQYF

d_gene: -
v_gene: TRBV6-5
j_gene: TRBJ1-2
abundance: -
CDR3nt: TGTGCCAGCAGTGTCCGGGGAGATTACTATGGCTACACCTTC
CDR3aa: CASSVRGDYYGYTF

d_gene: TRBD1
v_gene: TRBV7-9
j_gene: TRBJ2-3
abundance: -
CDR3nt: TGTGCCAGCAGCTTAGACCCGGGACAGGGTGGTTTTACGCAGTATTTT
CDR3aa: CASSLDPGQGGFTQYF

d_gene: TRBD1
v_gene: TRBV10-3
j_gene: TRBJ1-4
abundance: -
CDR3nt: TGTGCCACCGCCCGGACAGGGGACGAAAAACTGTTTTTT
CDR3aa: CATARTGDEKLFF

d_gene: TRBD2
v_gene: TRBV9
j_gene: TRBJ2-1
abundance: -
CDR3nt: TGTGCCAGCAGTCGGACTAGCCTAAATGAGCAGTTCTTC
CDR3aa: CASSRTSLNEQFF

d_gene: -
v_gene: TRBV7-3
j_gene: TRBJ1-2
abundance: once
CDR3nt: TGTGCCAGCAGCTCCACGGGGGACAACTATGGCTACACCTTC
CDR3aa: CASSSTGDNYGYTF

d_gene: -
v_gene: TRBV11-3
j_gene: TRBJ2-7
abundance: -
CDR3nt: TGTGCCAGCAGCTTAGCTCAGGGTCCCTTCTACGAGCAGTACTTC
CDR3aa: CASSLAQGPFYEQYF

d_gene: TRBD2
v_gene: TRBV7-9
j_gene: TRBJ2-3
abundance: -
CDR3nt: TGTGCCAGCACGGGACTAGCGGGAGGTCCTCGCACAGATACGCAGTATTTT
CDR3aa: CASTGLAGGPRTDTQYF

d_gene: TRBD2
v_gene: TRBV28
j_gene: TRBJ2-7
abundance: -
CDR3nt: TGTGCCAGCAGTTTGACAGCGGGAGTCCCCTACGAGCAGTACTTC
CDR3aa: CASSLTAGVPYEQYF

d_gene: TRBD1
v_gene: TRBV5-1
j_gene: TRBJ1-2
abundance: -
CDR3nt: TGCGCCAGCAGCTTGATTACAGGGGGCAACTATGGCTACACCTTC
CDR3aa: CASSLITGGNYGYTF

d_gene: -
v_gene: TRBV4-3
j_gene: TRBJ1-3
abundance: once
CDR3nt: TGCGCCAGCAGCCAAGATGGAAACAGGGGAAACACCATATATTTT
CDR3aa: CASSQDGNRGNTIYF

d_gene: -
v_gene: TRBV4-1
j_gene: TRBJ2-7
abundance: -
CDR3nt: TGCGCCAGCAGCCAAAACTTCCCCGTCGGGGGACAGTACTACGAGCAGTACTTC
CDR3aa: CASSQNFPVGGQYYEQYF

d_gene: TRBD1
v_gene: TRBV18
j_gene: TRBJ2-2
abundance: -
CDR3nt: TGTGCCAGCTCAGCGCGACAGGGGGCTATCGGGGAGCTGTTTTTT
CDR3aa: CASSARQGAIGELFF

d_gene: TRBD1
v_gene: TRBV6-6
j_gene: TRBJ2-7
abundance: few
CDR3nt: TGTGCCAGCAGTTCCCTTCACAGGGGCTCCTACGAGCAGTACTTC
CDR3aa: CASSSLHRGSYEQYF

d_gene: TRBD1
v_gene: TRBV28
j_gene: TRBJ1-2
abundance: -
CDR3nt: TGTGCCAGCAGAAGAACAGGGGAGGATGGCTACACCTTC
CDR3aa: CASRRTGEDGYTF

d_gene: TRBD1
v_gene: TRBV28
j_gene: TRBJ1-2
abundance: -
CDR3nt: TGTGCCAGCGGTAGTGGAGGGGGCGACGACTATGGCTACACCTTC
CDR3aa: CASGSGGGDDYGYTF

d_gene: TRBD1
v_gene: TRBV5-1
j_gene: TRBJ1-5
abundance: -
CDR3nt: TGCGCCAGCAGCTTAACAGGGGGCCTGGATCAGCCCCAGCATTTT
CDR3aa: CASSLTGGLDQPQHF

d_gene: TRBD1
v_gene: TRBV7-2
j_gene: TRBJ1-1
abundance: -
CDR3nt: TGTGCCAGCAGCTTGGGGAGGGGACAGGGCACTGAAGCTTTCTTT
CDR3aa: CASSLGRGQGTEAFF

d_gene: -
v_gene: TRBV7-7
j_gene: TRBJ2-3
abundance: -
CDR3nt: TGTGCTAGCAGCTTAGCCGAGGGCACAGATACGCAGTATTTT
CDR3aa: CASSLAEGTDTQYF

d_gene: TRBD1
v_gene: TRBV6-5
j_gene: TRBJ1-2
abundance: -
CDR3nt: TGTGCCAGCAGTTATACCTATCAGGGGGGCGGAGATGGCTACACCTTC
CDR3aa: CASSYTYQGGGDGYTF

d_gene: -
v_gene: TRBV7-9
j_gene: TRBJ1-1
abundance: once
CDR3nt: TGCGCCAGCAGCCCTCCCCCAGGGCATCCCCGAGCTTTCTTT
CDR3aa: CASSPPPGHPRAFF

d_gene: TRBD1
v_gene: TRBV4-3
j_gene: TRBJ1-6
abundance: -
CDR3nt: TGCGCCAGCAGCCCGCGACAGGGCATTTTCGACCCCCTCCACTTT
CDR3aa: CASSPRQGIFDPLHF

d_gene: TRBD1
v_gene: TRBV18
j_gene: TRBJ2-2
abundance: -
CDR3nt: TGTGCCAGCTCACCTCAAACCCTTGGACAGGACTCCGGGGAGCTGTTTTTT
CDR3aa: CASSPQTLGQDSGELFF

d_gene: TRBD1
v_gene: TRBV12-5
j_gene: TRBJ1-5
abundance: -
CDR3nt: TGTGCTAGTGGTTTAAGGGACAGGAGAGAGCCCCAGCATTTT
CDR3aa: CASGLRDRREPQHF

d_gene: -
v_gene: TRBV28
j_gene: TRBJ2-5
abundance: once
CDR3nt: TGTGCCAGCAGTTCAATCCCGGGGCGGGGCGTGGAGACCCAGTACTTC
CDR3aa: CASSSIPGRGVETQYF

d_gene: -
v_gene: TRBV11-2
j_gene: TRBJ2-2
abundance: -
CDR3nt: TGTGCCAGCAGGCCGATAGCCGGAGCGAACACCGGGGAGCTGTTTTTT
CDR3aa: CASRPIAGANTGELFF

d_gene: TRBD2
v_gene: TRBV7-9
j_gene: TRBJ2-5
abundance: -
CDR3nt: TGTGCCAGCAGCCTTCCTAGCGGGATCGGAAAGGAGACCCAGTACTTC
CDR3aa: CASSLPSGIGKETQYF

d_gene: TRBD1
v_gene: TRBV9
j_gene: TRBJ1-2
abundance: -
CDR3nt: TGTGCCAGCAGCGCGACAGGGGCCTCCCTTTATGGCTACACCTTC
CDR3aa: CASSATGASLYGYTF

d_gene: -
v_gene: TRBV9
j_gene: TRBJ1-2
abundance: -
CDR3nt: TGTGCCAGCAGCGTAAGTCCCGGAGACTATGGCTACACCTTC
CDR3aa: CASSVSPGDYGYTF

d_gene: TRBD2
v_gene: TRBV7-9
j_gene: TRBJ2-7
abundance: -
CDR3nt: TGTGCCAGCAGCTTTGCGGGGGTGAACTACGAGCAGTACTTC
CDR3aa: CASSFAGVNYEQYF

d_gene: TRBD1
v_gene: TRBV28
j_gene: TRBJ2-5
abundance: -
CDR3nt: TGTGCCACCCGGAACCGCGGACAGGGCTGGGAGACCCAGTACTTC
CDR3aa: CATRNRGQGWETQYF

d_gene: TRBD1
v_gene: TRBV7-8
j_gene: TRBJ1-3
abundance: -
CDR3nt: TGTGCCAGCAGTAATAACAGGGGGAGAGCTGGAAACACCATATATTTT
CDR3aa: CASSNNRGRAGNTIYF

d_gene: -
v_gene: TRBV2
j_gene: TRBJ1-2
abundance: -
CDR3nt: TGTGCCAGCAAGCAGGGCGGCGGCTACACCTTC
CDR3aa: CASKQGGGYTF

d_gene: -
v_gene: TRBV28
j_gene: TRBJ2-7
abundance: once
CDR3nt: TGTGCCAGCAGTTCAGGTATAGCCTACGAGCAGTACTTC
CDR3aa: CASSSGIAYEQYF

d_gene: TRBD1
v_gene: TRBV5-1
j_gene: TRBJ2-1
abundance: -
CDR3nt: TGCGCCAGCAGCGTAGGACAGGGGGCGATCTACAATGAGCAGTTCTTC
CDR3aa: CASSVGQGAIYNEQFF

d_gene: -
v_gene: TRBV6-4
j_gene: TRBJ1-1
abundance: -
CDR3nt: TGTGCCAGCAGGGAAGAAACACAGTTAGAAAACACTGAAGCTTTCTTT
CDR3aa: CASREETQLENTEAFF

d_gene: TRBD1
v_gene: TRBV28
j_gene: TRBJ1-3
abundance: -
CDR3nt: TGTGCCAGCAGTTCCCCCGGGACAGGGTCCGAAGTCTCTGGAAACACCATATATTTT
CDR3aa: CASSSPGTGSEVSGNTIYF